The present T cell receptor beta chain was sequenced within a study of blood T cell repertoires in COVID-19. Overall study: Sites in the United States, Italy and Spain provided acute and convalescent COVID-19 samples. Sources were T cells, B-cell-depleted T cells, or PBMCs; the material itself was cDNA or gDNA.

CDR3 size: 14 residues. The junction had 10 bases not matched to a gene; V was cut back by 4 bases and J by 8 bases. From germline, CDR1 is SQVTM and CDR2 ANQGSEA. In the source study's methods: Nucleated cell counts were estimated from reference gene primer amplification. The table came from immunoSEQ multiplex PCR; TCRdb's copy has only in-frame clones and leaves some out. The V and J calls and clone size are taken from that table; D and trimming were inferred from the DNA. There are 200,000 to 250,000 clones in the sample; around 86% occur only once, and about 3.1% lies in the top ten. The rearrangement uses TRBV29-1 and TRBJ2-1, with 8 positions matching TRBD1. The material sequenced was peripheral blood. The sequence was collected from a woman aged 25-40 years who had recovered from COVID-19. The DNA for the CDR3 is TGCAGCGTTGCCGAGCAGGGGGCGAGGGATGAGCAGTTCTTC. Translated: CSVAEQGARDEQFF.